The TCR beta chain under discussion was sequenced for a study of CD8+ T cells in alopecia areata. Study-wide findings and caveats: Patients shared TCRs less clearly than mice did, possibly for HLA-related reasons. Scalp samples also contribute reads from the resident alphabeta T cells found in normal skin. Clonality was higher in lesional than normal scalp, especially in alopecia totalis/universalis.

With regard to this clone: Its antigen is undetermined.

PBMCs provided sorted CD4+ and CD8+ T cells. CDR1 and CDR2 from the germline V gene are MGHRA and YSYEKL. This CDR3 contains 19 residues. The V gene end was trimmed by 4 bases and the J gene end by 10 bases; junction bases not matched to a gene: 22. RNA extraction and reverse transcription yielded cDNA as sequencing template. The data were produced by immunoSEQ multiplex PCR, yet TCRdb's version contains in-frame clones alone and is incomplete. The repertoire has roughly 150,000 clones, around 55% of them found once; the top ten carry 4% to 5.5%. Sequencing was done on a sample of CD4+ T cells sorted from blood. The origin of this receptor is a human donor in good health. The chain combines TRBV4-1 with TRBJ1-4; 9 bases map to TRBD1. The CDR3 spells CASSPNRLRDRVGGGKLFF. The CDR3 region has the DNA TGCGCCAGCAGCCCCAACCGCCTCCGGGACAGGGTCGGTGGTGGAAAACTGTTTTTT.